What follows are 17 T cell receptor beta chains derived from one specimen sequenced in a study of tumor and adjacent non-tumor tissue in lung cancer. A modified ARM-PCR protocol with three rounds of nested PCR amplified TCRbeta. One entry per CDR3 protein results from TCRdb running MiXCR on the multiplex PCR reads. The sample holds about 50,000 distinct CDR3 sequences, 74% seen once. RNA was extracted from bulk tissue without any cell sorting. The normal lung tissue was taken more than 3 cm from the tumor edge. Sequencing was done on a sample of distant non-tumor lung tissue. Source of these receptors: a woman aged 60-75 years with non-small cell lung cancer.

The CDR3 loop reads CSIDTASLGSGYTF. The CDR3 region has the DNA TGCAGCATCGATACGGCCAGCCTGGGGTCCGGCTACACCTTC. The V gene is TRBV29-1, the J gene TRBJ1-2, with D unresolved. CDR1 and CDR2 from the germline V gene are SQVTM and ANQGSEA. Trimming left V 8 bases short and J 8 bases short, with 24 bases between. The CDR3 consists of 14 residues.

Concerning this clonotype itself: An end of the junction does not agree with germline; a read error may underlie this. This sequence joins TRBV12-3 or TRBV12-4 and TRBJ2-5, with D perhaps matching TRBD2 (6 bases). This CDR3 has 17 residues. The chain's CDR3 is CVSSFGLLGGEEETQYF. In DNA form, the CDR3 reads TGTGTCAGCAGTTTCGGGCTCCTTGGCGGGGAAGAAGAGACCCAGTACTTC.

As regards this clonotype: At one end the junction does not follow the germline gene, possibly because of a read error. The genes are TRBV4-3 and TRBJ1-3; maybe TRBD1 (6 bases). The CDR3 is 16 residues long. Germline V gives CDR1 LGHNA, CDR2 YSLEER. The CDR3 region has the DNA TGCACCAGCAACCAAGATCCGGGGGCTACTGGAAACACCATATATTTT. Amino acid sequence: CTSNQDPGATGNTIYF.

The rearrangement links TRBV5-5 to TRBJ2-5; unclear D gene. The germline CDR1 and CDR2 sequences are SGHKS and YYEKEE (reference sequence). The CDR3 runs to 14 residues. V was shortened by 4 bases and J by 2 bases, with 12 bases between the two germline ends. In DNA form, the CDR3 reads TGTGCCAGCAGCCAAGGGATACCACAAGAGACCCAGTACTTC. This codes for CASSQGIPQETQYF.

This clonotype was seen only a few times. Germline is not matched at one junction end, which may reflect a read error. J is TRBJ2-3 and V is TRBV6-2 or TRBV6-3; TRBD2 agrees at 9 bases. The CDR3 totals 14 residues. CDR1 is MNHEY, CDR2 SVGEGT, per germline. The CDR3 DNA sequence: TGTACCAGTAGTGACTCTAGCGGGATAAAGACGCAGTATTTT. Encoded protein: CTSSDSSGIKTQYF.

This clonotype is judged medium-sized. V is TRBV11-2 and J is TRBJ2-2; no definite D call. CDR1 is SGHAT, CDR2 FQNNGV, per germline. V was clipped by 0 bases and J by 1 base, with 6 bases between them. The CDR3 is 15 amino acids. CDR3 DNA sequence: TGTGCCAGCAGCTTAGAGTGGGGGAACACCGGGGAGCTGTTTTTT. Its protein product is CASSLEWGNTGELFF.

The chain uses TRBV11-3 and TRBJ2-1; D gene uncertain. V shed 1 base and J shed 7 bases, with 17 bases lying between them. Germline V gives CDR1 SGHNT, CDR2 YENEEA. The length of the CDR3 is 16 residues. The CDR3 is CASSLGILPLKNEQFF. The DNA for the CDR3 is TGTGCCAGCAGCTTAGGAATCCTACCGCTGAAGAATGAGCAGTTCTTC.

About this clonotype: Just one base apart from a much larger clone, this may be a read error. The chain uses TRBV5-1 and TRBJ2-5, with unresolved D. The V end was cut by 1 base, the J end by 5 bases, with 18 bases between. Germline values: CDR1 SGHRS, CDR2 YFSETQ. The CDR3 is 16 amino acids. This chain's CDR3 is CASSLPRQKCDETQYF. DNA of the CDR3: TGCGCCAGCAGCTTGCCCCGTCAAAAGTGTGACGAGACCCAGTACTTC.

This clonotype has a handful of counts. One end of the junction does not line up with germline, which may come from a read error. The chain links TRBV5-1 to TRBJ2-3, with 9 nucleotides matching TRBD2. The CDR3 covers 16 residues. Germline V lookup: CDR1 SGHRS, CDR2 YFSETQ. The chain's CDR3 is CASSLGIAGVTDTQYF. CDR3 nucleotides: TGTGCCAGCAGCCTTGGGATAGCGGGAGTCACAGATACGCAGTATTTT.

This clonotype appeared many times. The chain uses TRBV12-5 and TRBJ2-5; perhaps TRBD2 as D (6 bases). Deletions cut 1 base from V and 7 bases from J, with 13 bases between. Germline values: CDR1 LGHNT, CDR2 FRNRAP. CDR3 length: 14 residues. This CDR3 is CASGLGPTGGTQYF. CDR3 nucleotide sequence: TGTGCTAGTGGTTTGGGGCCCACCGGGGGGACCCAGTACTTC.

With regard to this clonotype: The germline gene is not matched at one end of the junction; a read error may be the cause. The J gene is TRBJ2-6, the V gene TRBV4-3, with D hard to call. Germline V gene sequence: CDR1 LGHNA, CDR2 YSLEER. The CDR3 has 14 amino acids. The CDR3 loop is CASSMLFDTNVRTF. The CDR3, as DNA: TGCGCCAGCAGTATGTTATTCGATACCAACGTCCGGACTTTC.

Worth noting for this clonotype: Likely a read error: the CDR3 ends without its conserved phenylalanine or tryptophan. The chain is built from TRBV12-3 or TRBV12-4 and TRBJ2-6; tentatively, D is TRBD1 (6 bases). This CDR3 has 16 amino acids. Written as DNA, the CDR3 is TGTACCAGCGCAGGGGACATACGCTCTGGGGCCAACGTCCTGACTCTC. Protein sequence: CTSAGDIRSGANVLTL.

Concerning this clonotype: One end of the junction varies from germline; a read error may be responsible. The chain combines TRBV11-2 with TRBJ1-2; possible D gene TRBD1, 5 bases. The CDR3 sequence is 16 residues long. CDR1 is SGHAT and CDR2 is FQNNGV in the germline V gene. CDR3 nucleotides: TGCGACAGCAGCTTCATGACAAGACGGCTCAACTATGGCTACACCTTC. This encodes CDSSFMTRRLNYGYTF.

This clonotype has a handful of counts. Lacking the conserved final phenylalanine or tryptophan, this CDR3 likely reflects a read error. The chain is built from TRBV5-8 and TRBJ1-5; D is perhaps TRBD1 (6 bases). CDR1 is SGHTS and CDR2 is YDEGEE in the germline V gene. The length of the CDR3 is 15 residues. The CDR3 here is CTSSPDRSSNQPQHY. CDR3 in DNA: TGTACCAGCAGCCCGGACAGAAGTAGCAATCAGCCCCAGCATTAT.

This chain's CDR3 is CASSPPQSSYSKQFF. CDR3 bases: TGTGCCAGCAGCCCCCCGCAGAGCTCCTACAGTAAGCAGTTCTTC. The gene calls are TRBV6-5 and TRBJ2-1; D is unclear. Germline-derived CDR1 and CDR2 are MNHEY and SVGAGI. The CDR3 loop spans 15 amino acids. V lost 6 bases, J lost 11 bases, and 23 bases lay in between.

Concerning this clonotype itself: This clone may be a read error of a much larger clone one base away. The chain carries TRBV12-3 or TRBV12-4 and TRBJ1-1; D gene unclear. Trimming took 8 bases from V and 3 from J, leaving 16 bases between them. CDR3 size: 14 residues. The CDR3 spells CASGLAGGYTEAFF. CDR3 DNA: TGTGCCAGCGGCTTGGCGGGAGGATACACTGAAGCTTTCTTT.

Only a few counts were recorded for this clonotype. Compared with germline, one end of the junction differs, possibly owing to a read error. The chain carries TRBV6-2 or TRBV6-3 and TRBJ2-1; 14 bases align to TRBD2. CDR3 size: 17 residues. In germline, CDR1 is MNHEY, CDR2 SVGEGT. The CDR3 spells CSSSPTSGRAANDEQFF. In DNA form, the CDR3 reads TGTTCCAGCAGTCCGACTAGCGGGAGGGCCGCAAACGATGAGCAGTTCTTC.